Listed here is a single TCR beta chain. One end of the junction varies from germline; a read error may be responsible. The sample belongs to a study of blood T cell repertoires in COVID-19. Study in general: Donors in the United States, Italy and Spain gave samples during acute or convalescent COVID-19. From T cells, B-cell-depleted T cells, or PBMCs came the material, which was cDNA or gDNA.

The authors' processing: Researchers report that nucleated cell counts were estimated from reference gene primer amplification. This table comes from immunoSEQ multiplex PCR, and its TCRdb copy is limited to in-frame clones, with some not included. V and J calls and clone size come straight from that table; D and trimming were deduced from the DNA. The top ten clones hold about 5% of a sample with 180,000 or so clones, 80% to 90% of them seen once. The CDR3 has 15 amino acids. CDR1 and CDR2 from the germline V gene are SSHAT and FNYEAQ (reference sequence). The sample comprised peripheral blood. This rearrangement joins TRBV7-7 to TRBJ1-3; D may be TRBD1 (6 bases). The clonotype was recovered from a woman older than 75 with acute or convalescent COVID-19. The CDR3 loop is CASSLGTGPGNTIYF. The CDR3 DNA follows: TGTGCTAGCAGCTTAGGTACAGGGCCTGGAAACACCATATATTTT.